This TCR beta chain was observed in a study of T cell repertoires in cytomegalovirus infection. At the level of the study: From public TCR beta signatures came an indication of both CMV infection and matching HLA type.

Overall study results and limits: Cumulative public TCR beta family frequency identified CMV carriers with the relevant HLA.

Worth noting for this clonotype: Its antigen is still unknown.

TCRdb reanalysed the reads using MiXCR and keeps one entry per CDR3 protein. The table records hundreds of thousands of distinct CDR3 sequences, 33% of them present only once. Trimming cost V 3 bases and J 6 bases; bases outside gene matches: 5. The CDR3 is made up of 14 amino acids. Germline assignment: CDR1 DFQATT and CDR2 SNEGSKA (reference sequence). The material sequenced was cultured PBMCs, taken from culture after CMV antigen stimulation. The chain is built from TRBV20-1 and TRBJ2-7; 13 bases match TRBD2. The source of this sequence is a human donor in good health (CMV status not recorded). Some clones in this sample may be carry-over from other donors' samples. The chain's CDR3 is CSARAGTSGVEQYF. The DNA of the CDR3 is TGCAGTGCTAGGGCCGGGACTAGCGGGGTCGAGCAGTACTTC.